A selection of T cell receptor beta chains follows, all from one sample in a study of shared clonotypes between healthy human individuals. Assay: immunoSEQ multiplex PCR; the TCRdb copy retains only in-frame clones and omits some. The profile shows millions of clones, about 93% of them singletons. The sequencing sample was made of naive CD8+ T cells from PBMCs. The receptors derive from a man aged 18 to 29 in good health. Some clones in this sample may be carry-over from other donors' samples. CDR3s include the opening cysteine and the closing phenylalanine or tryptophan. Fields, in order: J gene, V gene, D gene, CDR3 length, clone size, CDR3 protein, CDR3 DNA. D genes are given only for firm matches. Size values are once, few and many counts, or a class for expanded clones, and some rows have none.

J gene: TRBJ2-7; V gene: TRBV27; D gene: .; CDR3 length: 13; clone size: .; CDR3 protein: CASSLAGGGEQYF; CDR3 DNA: TGTGCCAGCAGTTTAGCCGGGGGCGGTGAGCAGTACTTC
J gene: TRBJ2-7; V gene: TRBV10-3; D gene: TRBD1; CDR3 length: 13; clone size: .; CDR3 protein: CAIKPGGPYEQYF; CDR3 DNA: TGTGCCATCAAGCCAGGGGGCCCCTACGAGCAGTACTTC
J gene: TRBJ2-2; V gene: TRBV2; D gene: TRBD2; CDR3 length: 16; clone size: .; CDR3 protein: CASSGPGGWDTGELFF; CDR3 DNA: TGTGCCAGCAGCGGACCGGGGGGGTGGGACACCGGGGAGCTGTTTTTT
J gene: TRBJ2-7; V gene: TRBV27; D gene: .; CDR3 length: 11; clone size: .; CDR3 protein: CASTRDGVQYF; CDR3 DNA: TGTGCCAGCACCCGAGATGGTGTTCAGTACTTC
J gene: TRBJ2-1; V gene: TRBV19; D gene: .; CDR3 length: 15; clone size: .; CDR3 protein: CASSLSGSSYNEQFF; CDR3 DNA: TGTGCCAGTAGTCTTAGCGGTAGCTCCTACAATGAGCAGTTCTTC
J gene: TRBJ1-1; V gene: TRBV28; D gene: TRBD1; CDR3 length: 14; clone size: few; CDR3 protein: CASSLWTGAGEAFF; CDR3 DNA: TGTGCCAGCAGTTTATGGACAGGGGCGGGTGAAGCTTTCTTT
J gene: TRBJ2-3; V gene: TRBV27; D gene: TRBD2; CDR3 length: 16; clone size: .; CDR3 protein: CASSSLLAGEEDTQYF; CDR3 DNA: TGTGCCAGCAGTTCCCTACTAGCGGGAGAGGAAGATACGCAGTATTTT
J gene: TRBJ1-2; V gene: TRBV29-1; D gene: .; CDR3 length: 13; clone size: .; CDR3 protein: CSVVPGGNYGYTF; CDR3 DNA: TGCAGCGTTGTTCCGGGGGGGAACTATGGCTACACCTTC
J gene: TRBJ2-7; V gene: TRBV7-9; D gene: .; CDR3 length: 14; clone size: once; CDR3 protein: CASSLARESYEQYF; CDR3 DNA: TGTGCCAGCAGCTTAGCCCGGGAGAGTTACGAGCAGTACTTC
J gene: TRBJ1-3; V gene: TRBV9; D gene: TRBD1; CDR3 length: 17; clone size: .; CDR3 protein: CASSTRTGVAAGNTIYF; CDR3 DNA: TGTGCCAGCAGCACTCGTACAGGGGTGGCGGCTGGAAACACCATATATTTT
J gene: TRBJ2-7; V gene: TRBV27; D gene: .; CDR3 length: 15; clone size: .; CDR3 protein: CASRYRPRSSYEQYF; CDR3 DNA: TGTGCCAGCAGGTATCGTCCGCGGAGCTCCTACGAGCAGTACTTC
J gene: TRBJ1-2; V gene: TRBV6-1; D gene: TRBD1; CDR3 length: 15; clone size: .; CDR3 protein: CASRGGTGADYGYTF; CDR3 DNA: TGTGCCAGCAGGGGGGGAACAGGGGCTGACTATGGCTACACCTTC
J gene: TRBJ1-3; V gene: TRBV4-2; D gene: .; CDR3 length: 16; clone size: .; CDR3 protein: CASSQDRTIAGNTIYF; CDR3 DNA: TGTGCCAGCAGCCAAGATCGGACGATTGCTGGAAACACCATATATTTT
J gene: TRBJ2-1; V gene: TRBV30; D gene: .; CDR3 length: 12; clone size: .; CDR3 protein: CAWNHRGNEQFF; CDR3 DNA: TGTGCCTGGAACCACCGGGGCAATGAGCAGTTCTTC
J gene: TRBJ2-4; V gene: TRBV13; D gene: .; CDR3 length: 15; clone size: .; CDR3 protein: CASSYAGVAKNIQYF; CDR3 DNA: TGTGCCAGCAGCTATGCAGGGGTAGCCAAAAACATTCAGTACTTC
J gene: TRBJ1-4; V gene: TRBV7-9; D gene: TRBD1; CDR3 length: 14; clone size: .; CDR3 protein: CASSPGGSNEKLFF; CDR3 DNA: TGTGCCAGCAGCCCAGGGGGCTCGAATGAAAAACTGTTTTTT
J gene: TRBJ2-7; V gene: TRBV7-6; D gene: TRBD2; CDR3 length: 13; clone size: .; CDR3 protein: CASSRSGREGQYF; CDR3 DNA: TGTGCCAGCAGCCGTAGCGGGAGGGAGGGGCAGTACTTC
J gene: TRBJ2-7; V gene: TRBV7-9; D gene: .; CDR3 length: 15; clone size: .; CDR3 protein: CASSSPQDNFYEQYF; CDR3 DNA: TGTGCCAGCAGCTCCCCGCAGGACAACTTCTACGAGCAGTACTTC
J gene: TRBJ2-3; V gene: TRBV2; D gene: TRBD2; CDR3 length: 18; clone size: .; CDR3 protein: CASRGTSGRAYNTDTQYF; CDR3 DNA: TGTGCCAGCAGAGGGACTAGCGGGAGGGCCTATAACACAGATACGCAGTATTTT
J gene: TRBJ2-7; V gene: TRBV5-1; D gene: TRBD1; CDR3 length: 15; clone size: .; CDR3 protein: CASSLVGTVSYEQYF; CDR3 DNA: TGCGCCAGCAGCTTGGTAGGGACAGTGTCCTACGAGCAGTACTTC
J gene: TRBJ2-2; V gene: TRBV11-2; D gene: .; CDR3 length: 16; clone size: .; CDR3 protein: CASSLFSRSNTGELFF; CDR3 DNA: TGTGCCAGCAGCTTATTTAGCCGATCCAACACCGGGGAGCTGTTTTTT
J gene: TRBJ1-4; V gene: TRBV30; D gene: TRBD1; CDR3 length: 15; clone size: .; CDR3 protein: CAWSRTGGAAEKLFF; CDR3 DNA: TGTGCCTGGAGCCGGACAGGGGGCGCAGCCGAAAAACTGTTTTTT
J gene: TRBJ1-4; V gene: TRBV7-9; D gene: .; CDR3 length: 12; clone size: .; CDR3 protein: CASSLQNEKLFF; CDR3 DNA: TGTGCCAGCAGCTTACAGAATGAAAAACTGTTTTTT
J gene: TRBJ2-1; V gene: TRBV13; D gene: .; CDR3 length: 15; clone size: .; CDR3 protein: CASSLAGPARGEQFF; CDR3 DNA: TGTGCCAGCAGCTTAGCTGGGCCAGCACGCGGTGAGCAGTTCTTC
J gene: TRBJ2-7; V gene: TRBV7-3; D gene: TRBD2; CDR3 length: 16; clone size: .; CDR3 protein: CASSLTPSGGPYEQYF; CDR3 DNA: TGTGCCAGCAGCTTAACCCCTAGCGGGGGCCCCTACGAGCAGTACTTC
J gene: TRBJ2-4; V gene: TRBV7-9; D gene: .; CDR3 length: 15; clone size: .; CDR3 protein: CASSPQGYTKNIQYF; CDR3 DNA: TGTGCCAGCAGCCCCCAGGGGTATACCAAAAACATTCAGTACTTC
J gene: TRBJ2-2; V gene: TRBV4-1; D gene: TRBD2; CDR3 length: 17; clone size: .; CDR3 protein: CASSQVTAGGNTGELFF; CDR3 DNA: TGCGCCAGCAGCCAAGTAACAGCGGGGGGGAACACCGGGGAGCTGTTTTTT
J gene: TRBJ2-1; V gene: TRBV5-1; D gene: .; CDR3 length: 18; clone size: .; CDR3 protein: CASSLASGARGNNNEQFF; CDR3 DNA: TGCGCCAGCAGCTTGGCCTCGGGGGCTAGGGGGAATAACAATGAGCAGTTCTTC
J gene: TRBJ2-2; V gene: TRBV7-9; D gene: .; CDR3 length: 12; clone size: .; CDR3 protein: CASSPANGELFF; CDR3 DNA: TGTGCCAGCAGCCCAGCGAACGGGGAGCTGTTTTTT
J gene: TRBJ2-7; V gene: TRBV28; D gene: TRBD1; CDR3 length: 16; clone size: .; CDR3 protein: CASSLDLGDSPYEQYF; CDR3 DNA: TGTGCCAGCAGTTTAGATTTGGGGGACAGTCCCTACGAGCAGTACTTC
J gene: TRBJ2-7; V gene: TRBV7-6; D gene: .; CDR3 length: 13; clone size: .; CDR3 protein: CASSSDSSYEQYF; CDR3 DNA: TGTGCCAGCAGCTCAGACAGTTCCTACGAGCAGTACTTC
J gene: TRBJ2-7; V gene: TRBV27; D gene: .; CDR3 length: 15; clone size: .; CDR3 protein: CASSTTRTASYEQYF; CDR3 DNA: TGTGCCAGCAGTACAACCCGGACAGCCTCCTACGAGCAGTACTTC
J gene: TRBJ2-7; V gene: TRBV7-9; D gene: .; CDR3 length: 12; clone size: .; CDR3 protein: CASSFEGWEQYF; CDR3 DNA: TGTGCCAGCAGCTTTGAGGGCTGGGAGCAGTACTTC
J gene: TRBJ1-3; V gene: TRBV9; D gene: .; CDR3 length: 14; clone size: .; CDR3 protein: CASSPWDNRNTIYF; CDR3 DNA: TGTGCCAGCAGCCCATGGGACAATAGAAACACCATATATTTT
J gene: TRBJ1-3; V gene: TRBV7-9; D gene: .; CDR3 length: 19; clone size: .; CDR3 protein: CASSLLTPVGGMYGNTIYF; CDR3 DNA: TGTGCCAGCAGCTTATTGACCCCGGTCGGCGGCATGTATGGAAACACCATATATTTT
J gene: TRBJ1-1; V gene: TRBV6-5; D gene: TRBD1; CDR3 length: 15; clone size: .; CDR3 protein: CASSYSRTGWDEAFF; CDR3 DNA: TGTGCCAGCAGTTACTCGAGGACAGGGTGGGATGAAGCTTTCTTT
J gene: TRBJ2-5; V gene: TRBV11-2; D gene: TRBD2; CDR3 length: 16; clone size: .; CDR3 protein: CASSPRTRGSWETQYF; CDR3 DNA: TGTGCCAGCAGCCCCAGGACTAGGGGTTCGTGGGAGACCCAGTACTTC
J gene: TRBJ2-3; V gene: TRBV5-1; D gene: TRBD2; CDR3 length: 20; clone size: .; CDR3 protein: CASSLGRLAGGPWGTDTQYF; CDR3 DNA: TGCGCCAGCAGCTTGGGGAGACTAGCGGGAGGGCCTTGGGGCACAGATACGCAGTATTTT
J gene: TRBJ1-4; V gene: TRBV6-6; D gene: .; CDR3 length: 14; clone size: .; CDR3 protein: CASSYSSANEKLFF; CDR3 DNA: TGTGCCAGCAGTTACTCCTCGGCGAATGAAAAACTGTTTTTT
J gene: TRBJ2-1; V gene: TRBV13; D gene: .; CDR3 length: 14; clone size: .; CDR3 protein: CASSLGGAGDEQFF; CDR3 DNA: TGTGCCAGCAGCTTAGGCGGTGCGGGCGATGAGCAGTTCTTC
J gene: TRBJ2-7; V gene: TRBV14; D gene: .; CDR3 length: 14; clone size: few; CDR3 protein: CASSQVGISYEQYF; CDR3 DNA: TGTGCCAGCAGTCAAGTCGGAATCTCCTACGAGCAGTACTTC
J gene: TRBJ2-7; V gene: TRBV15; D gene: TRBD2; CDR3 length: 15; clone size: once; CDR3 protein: CATSSVSSGIYEQYF; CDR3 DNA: TGTGCCACCAGTTCGGTCTCTAGCGGGATCTACGAGCAGTACTTC
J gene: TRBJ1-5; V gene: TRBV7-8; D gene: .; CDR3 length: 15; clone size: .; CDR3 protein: CASSFSAGGNQPQHF; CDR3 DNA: TGTGCCAGCAGCTTCTCGGCAGGGGGCAATCAGCCCCAGCATTTT
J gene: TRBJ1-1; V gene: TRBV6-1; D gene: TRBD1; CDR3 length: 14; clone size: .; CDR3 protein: CASSDTGVGTEAFF; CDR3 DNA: TGTGCCAGCAGTGATACAGGGGTAGGGACTGAAGCTTTCTTT
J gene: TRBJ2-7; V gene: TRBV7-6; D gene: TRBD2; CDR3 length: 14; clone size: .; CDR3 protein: CASSGGRAPYEQYF; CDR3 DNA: TGTGCCAGCAGCGGGGGGAGGGCACCCTACGAGCAGTACTTC
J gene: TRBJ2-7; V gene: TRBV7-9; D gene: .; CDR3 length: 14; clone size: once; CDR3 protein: CASSLASVSYEQYF; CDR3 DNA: TGTGCCAGCAGCTTAGCGTCAGTGAGCTACGAGCAGTACTTC
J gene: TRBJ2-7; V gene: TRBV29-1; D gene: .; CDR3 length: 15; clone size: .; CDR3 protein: CSGLLPGSSGYEQYF; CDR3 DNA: TGCAGCGGACTCCTCCCGGGCAGCTCTGGATACGAGCAGTACTTC
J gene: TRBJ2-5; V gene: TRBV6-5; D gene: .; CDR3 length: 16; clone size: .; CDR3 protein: CASSYSIPGGGETQYF; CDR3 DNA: TGTGCCAGCAGTTACTCGATTCCGGGTGGTGGAGAGACCCAGTACTTC
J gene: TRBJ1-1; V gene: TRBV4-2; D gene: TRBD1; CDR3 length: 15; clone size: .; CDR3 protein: CASSQRGGGGTEAFF; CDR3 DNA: TGTGCCAGCAGCCAAAGAGGGGGCGGGGGCACTGAAGCTTTCTTT
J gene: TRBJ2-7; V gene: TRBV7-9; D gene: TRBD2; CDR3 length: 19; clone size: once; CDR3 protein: CASSPGTGTSGKSSYEQYF; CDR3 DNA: TGTGCCAGCAGCCCGGGTACCGGGACTAGCGGGAAAAGCTCCTACGAGCAGTACTTC